These 4 T cell receptor beta chains came from one sample sequenced in a study of Tregs in tolerant kidney transplant recipients. Recipients received nonmyeloablative bone marrow transplants from related graft donors, with transient mixed chimerism. Measured with immunoSEQ multiplex PCR; TCRdb has only the in-frame clones, and not every one. The record lists nearly 15,000 clones, of which the ten most abundant hold roughly 4%. This specimen was CD4+ T cells from blood (PBMCs), taken 12 months after the transplant. These receptors all stem from a human patient who received a combined kidney and bone marrow transplant. Some of these T cells may belong to the graft donor.

Points on this clone: Coverage ceases 3 residues before the CDR3 finishes, and the germline J gene fills in the end. The rearrangement joins TRBV20-1 to TRBJ2-1; 11 bases are a match to TRBD2. The CDR3 has 13 residues. Trimming at V came to 7 bases and at J to 4 bases, leaving 3 bases not matched to a gene. Germline-derived CDR1 and CDR2 are DFQATT and SNEGSKA (reference sequence). The CDR3 bases that were read are TGCAGTGAGACTAGCGGGATATACAATGAG. Residues: CSETSGIYNE. The CDR3 reads in full as CSETSGIYNEQFF.

Notes on this clone: The read terminates 3 residues ahead of where the CDR3 ends, so the germline J gene completes it. The gene calls are TRBV19 and TRBJ2-6; D is uncertain. Per germline, CDR1 LNHDA and CDR2 SQIVND (reference sequence). CDR3 length: 14 residues. Trimming took off 6 bases at V and 1 base at J, with 7 bases between the two ends. The CDR3 sequence: CASRLGSGANVLTF. CDR3 DNA (partial): TGTGCCAGTAGGCTCGGTTCTGGGGCCAACGTC.

Concerning this clone itself: Read sequence stops 3 residues before the CDR3 end, and the germline J gene provides the missing end. V usage is TRBV12-3 or TRBV12-4 and J usage is TRBJ1-2, with 9 bases matching TRBD1. The CDR3 is 14 amino acids. Trimming removed 7 bases from V and 4 bases from J; junction bases left unmatched: 7. CDR3 bases read: TGTGCCAGCAACCGGGACAGGGAAACCTATGGC. It yields the protein CASNRDRETYG. The full CDR3 is CASNRDRETYGYTF.

In regard to this clone: The sequenced fragment ends 3 residues before the CDR3 boundary, so the rest is inferred from the germline J gene. The chain couples TRBV2 to TRBJ2-1; TRBD2 is a possible D gene (6 bases). This CDR3 contains 15 residues. Deletions cut 4 bases from V and 2 bases from J, with 12 bases between. The germline V gene encodes CDR1 SNHLY and CDR2 FYNNEI. CDR3 bases read: TGTGCCAGCAGTGCATCCGGGGGTACCTACAATGAG. This gives the protein CASSASGGTYNE. The CDR3 in full is CASSASGGTYNEQFF.